The clone carrying this TCR beta chain was counted many times. Its antigen is unknown. These data belong to a study of early T cells in non-severe SARS-CoV-2 infection. Study summary: Chains from this unsorted whole-blood bulk RNA could not be paired.

Germline V gene lookup returns CDR1 SGHTA and CDR2 FQGNSA. Trimming left V 1 base short and J 3 bases short, with 10 bases between. The CDR3 has 14 residues. The protocol attached unique molecular identifiers to individual cDNA molecules. TCRdb used MiXCR to reprocess the 5' RACE reads, holding one entry per CDR3 protein. The table lists about 94,000 distinct CDR3 sequences, 13% of them singletons, with approximately 2.3% in the top ten. Notes on the study in general: There was a bias toward anti-spike CD8 responses in VDJdb matching, which missed private and CD4 specificities.

This sequence was found in an adult who was a healthcare worker with PCR-confirmed SARS-CoV-2 infection or an uninfected control (not recorded which). The sample comprised whole blood. The chain links TRBV7-2 to TRBJ2-7; unclear D gene. The CDR3 sequence: CASSLGGTVYEQYF. In nucleotides, the CDR3 is TGTGCCAGCAGCTTAGGTGGAACAGTCTACGAGCAGTACTTC.